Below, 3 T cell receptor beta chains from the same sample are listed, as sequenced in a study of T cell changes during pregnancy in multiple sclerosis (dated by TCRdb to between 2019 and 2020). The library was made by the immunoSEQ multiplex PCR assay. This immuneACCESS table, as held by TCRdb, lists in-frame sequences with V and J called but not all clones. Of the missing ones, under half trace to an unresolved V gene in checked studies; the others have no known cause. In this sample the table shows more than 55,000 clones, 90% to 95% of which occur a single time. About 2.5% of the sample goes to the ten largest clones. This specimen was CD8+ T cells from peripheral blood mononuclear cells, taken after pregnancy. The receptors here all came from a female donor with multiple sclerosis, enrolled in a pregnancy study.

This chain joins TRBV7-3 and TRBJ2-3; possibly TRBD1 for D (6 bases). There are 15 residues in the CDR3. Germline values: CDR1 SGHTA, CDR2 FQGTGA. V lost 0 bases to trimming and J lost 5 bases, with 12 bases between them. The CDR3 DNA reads TGTGCCAGCAGCTTAACTTCCGGACAGAGAGATACGCAGTATTTT. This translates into CASSLTSGQRDTQYF.

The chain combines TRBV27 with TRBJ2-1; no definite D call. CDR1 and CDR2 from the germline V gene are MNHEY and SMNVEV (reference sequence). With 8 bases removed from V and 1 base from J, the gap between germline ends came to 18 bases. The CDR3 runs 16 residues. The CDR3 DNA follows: TGTGCCAGCGGAGCACCCAGTTCCGCATCCTACAATGAGCAGTTCTTC. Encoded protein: CASGAPSSASYNEQFF.

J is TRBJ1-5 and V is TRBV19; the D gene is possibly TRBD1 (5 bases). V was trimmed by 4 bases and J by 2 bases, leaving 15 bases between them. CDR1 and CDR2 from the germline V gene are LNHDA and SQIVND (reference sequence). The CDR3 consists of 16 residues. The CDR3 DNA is TGTGCCAGTAGTAGGTTCGGCAGGGCTGGCAATCAGCCCCAGCATTTT. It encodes CASSRFGRAGNQPQHF.